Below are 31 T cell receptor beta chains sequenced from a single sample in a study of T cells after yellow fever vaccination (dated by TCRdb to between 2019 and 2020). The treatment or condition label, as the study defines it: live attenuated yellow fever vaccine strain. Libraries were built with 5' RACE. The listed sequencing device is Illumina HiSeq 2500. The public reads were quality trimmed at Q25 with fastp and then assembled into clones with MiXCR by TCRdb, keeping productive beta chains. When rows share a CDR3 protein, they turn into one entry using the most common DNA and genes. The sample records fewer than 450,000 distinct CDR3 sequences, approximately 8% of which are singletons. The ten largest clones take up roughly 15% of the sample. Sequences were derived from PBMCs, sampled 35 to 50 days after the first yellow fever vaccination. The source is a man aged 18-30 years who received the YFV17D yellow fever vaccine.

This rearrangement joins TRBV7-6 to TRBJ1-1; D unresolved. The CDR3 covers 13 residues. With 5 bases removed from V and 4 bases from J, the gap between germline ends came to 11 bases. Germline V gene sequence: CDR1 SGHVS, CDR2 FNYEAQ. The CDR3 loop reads CASSPTVGTEAFF. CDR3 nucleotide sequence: TGTGCCAGCAGCCCCACGGTGGGCACTGAAGCTTTCTTT.

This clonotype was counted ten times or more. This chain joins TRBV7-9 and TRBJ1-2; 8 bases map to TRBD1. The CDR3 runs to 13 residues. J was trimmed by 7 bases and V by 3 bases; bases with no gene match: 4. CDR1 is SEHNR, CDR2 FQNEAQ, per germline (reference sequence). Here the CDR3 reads CASSLTGVLGYTF. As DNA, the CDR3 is TGTGCCAGCAGCTTGACAGGGGTACTTGGCTACACCTTC.

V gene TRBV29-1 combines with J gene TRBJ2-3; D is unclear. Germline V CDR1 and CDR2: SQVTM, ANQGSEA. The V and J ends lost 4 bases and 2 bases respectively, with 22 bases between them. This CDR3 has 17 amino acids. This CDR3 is CSVGQRPLSVITDTQYF. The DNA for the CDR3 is TGCAGCGTTGGACAAAGGCCTCTATCAGTTATCACAGATACGCAGTATTTT.

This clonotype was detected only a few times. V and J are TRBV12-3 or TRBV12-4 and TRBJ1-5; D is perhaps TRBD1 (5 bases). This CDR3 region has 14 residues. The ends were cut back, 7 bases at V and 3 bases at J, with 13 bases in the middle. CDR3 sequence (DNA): TGTGCCAGCACCCCCGCAGGGCCCAATCAGCCCCAGCATTTT. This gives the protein CASTPAGPNQPQHF.

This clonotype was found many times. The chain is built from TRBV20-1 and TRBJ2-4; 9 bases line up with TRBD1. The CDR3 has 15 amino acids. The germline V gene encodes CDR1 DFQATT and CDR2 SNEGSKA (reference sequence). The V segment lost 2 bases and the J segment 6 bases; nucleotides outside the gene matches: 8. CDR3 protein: CSARPPDRGGNIQYF. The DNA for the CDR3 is TGCAGTGCTAGACCTCCGGACAGGGGAGGAAACATTCAGTACTTC.

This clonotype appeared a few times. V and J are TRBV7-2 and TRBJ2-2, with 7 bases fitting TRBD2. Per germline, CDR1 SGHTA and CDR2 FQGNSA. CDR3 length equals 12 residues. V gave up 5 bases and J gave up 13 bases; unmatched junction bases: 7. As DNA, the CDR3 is TGTGCCAGCAGCCAGTTGGGGGGGAGGCTGTTTTTT. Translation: CASSQLGGRLFF.

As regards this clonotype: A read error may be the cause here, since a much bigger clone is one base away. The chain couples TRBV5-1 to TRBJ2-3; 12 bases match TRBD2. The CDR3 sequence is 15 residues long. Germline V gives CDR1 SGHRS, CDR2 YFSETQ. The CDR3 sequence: CGSSSPGLAGDTQYF. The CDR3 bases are TGCGGCAGCAGCTCGCCGGGACTAGCGGGAGATACGCAGTATTTT.

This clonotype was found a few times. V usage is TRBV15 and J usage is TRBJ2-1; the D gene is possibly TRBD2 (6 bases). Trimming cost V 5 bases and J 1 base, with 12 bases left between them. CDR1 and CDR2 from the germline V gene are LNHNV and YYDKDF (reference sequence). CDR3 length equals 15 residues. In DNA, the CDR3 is TGTGCCACCAGCGGGTTTCGGGGGTCCTACAATGAGCAGTTCTTC. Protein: CATSGFRGSYNEQFF. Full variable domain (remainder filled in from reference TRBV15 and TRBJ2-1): DAMVIQNPRYQVTQFGKPVTLSCSQTLNHNVMYWYQQKSSQAPKLLFHYYDKDFNNEADTPDNFQSRRPNTSFCFLDIRSPGLGDTAMYLCATSGFRGSYNEQFFGPGTRLTVL.

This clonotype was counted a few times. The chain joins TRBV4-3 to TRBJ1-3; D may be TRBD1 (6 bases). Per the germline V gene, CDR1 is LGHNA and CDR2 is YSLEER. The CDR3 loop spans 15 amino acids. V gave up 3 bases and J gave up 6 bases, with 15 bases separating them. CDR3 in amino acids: CASSQDPGHLNTIYF. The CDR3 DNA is TGCGCCAGCAGCCAGGATCCGGGACACCTAAACACCATATATTTT.

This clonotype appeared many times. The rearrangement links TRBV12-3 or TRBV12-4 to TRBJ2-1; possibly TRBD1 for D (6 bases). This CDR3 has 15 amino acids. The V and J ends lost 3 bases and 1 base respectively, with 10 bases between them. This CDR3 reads CASSFFQGSYNEQFF. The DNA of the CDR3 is TGTGCCAGCAGTTTTTTCCAGGGGTCCTACAATGAGCAGTTCTTC.

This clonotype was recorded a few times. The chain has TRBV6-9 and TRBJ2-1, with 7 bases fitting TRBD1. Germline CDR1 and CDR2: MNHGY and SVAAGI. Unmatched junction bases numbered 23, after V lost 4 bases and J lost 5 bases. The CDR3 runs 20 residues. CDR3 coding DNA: TGTGCCAGCAGTTTAGGGGTGTGGGACAGTCCTTCATGGTCCAACAATGAGCAGTTCTTC. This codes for CASSLGVWDSPSWSNNEQFF.

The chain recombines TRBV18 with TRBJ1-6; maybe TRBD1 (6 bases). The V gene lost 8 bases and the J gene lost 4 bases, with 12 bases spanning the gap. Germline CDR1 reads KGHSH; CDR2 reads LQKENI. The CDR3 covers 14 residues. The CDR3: CASNSGQYNSPLHF. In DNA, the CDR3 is TGTGCCAGCAACTCCGGACAGTATAATTCACCCCTCCACTTT.

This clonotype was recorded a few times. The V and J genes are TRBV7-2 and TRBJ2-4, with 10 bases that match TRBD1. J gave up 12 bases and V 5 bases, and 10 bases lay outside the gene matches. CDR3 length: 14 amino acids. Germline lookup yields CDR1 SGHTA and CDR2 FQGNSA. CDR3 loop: CASSPRQGAEAQYF. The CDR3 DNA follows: TGTGCCAGCAGCCCCCGACAGGGGGCTGAGGCTCAGTACTTC.

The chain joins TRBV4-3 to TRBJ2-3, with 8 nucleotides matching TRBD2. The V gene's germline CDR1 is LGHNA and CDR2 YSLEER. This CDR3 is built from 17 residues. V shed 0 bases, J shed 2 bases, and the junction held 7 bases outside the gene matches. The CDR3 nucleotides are TGCGCCAGCAGCCAAGATCCCTGGACTAGCTTCACAGATACGCAGTATTTT. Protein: CASSQDPWTSFTDTQYF.

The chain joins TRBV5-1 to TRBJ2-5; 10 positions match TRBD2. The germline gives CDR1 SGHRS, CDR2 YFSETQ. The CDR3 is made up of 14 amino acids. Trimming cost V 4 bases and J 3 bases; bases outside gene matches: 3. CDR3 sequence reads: CASSLGLAKETQYF. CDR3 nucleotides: TGCGCCAGCAGCCTGGGACTAGCGAAAGAGACCCAGTACTTC.

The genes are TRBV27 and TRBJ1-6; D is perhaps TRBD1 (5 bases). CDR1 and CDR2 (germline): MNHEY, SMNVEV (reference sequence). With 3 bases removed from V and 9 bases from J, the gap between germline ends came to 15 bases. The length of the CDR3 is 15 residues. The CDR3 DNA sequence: TGTGCCAGCAGTTTTCTTGCGAGGGGCGGTTCACCCCTCCACTTT. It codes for CASSFLARGGSPLHF.

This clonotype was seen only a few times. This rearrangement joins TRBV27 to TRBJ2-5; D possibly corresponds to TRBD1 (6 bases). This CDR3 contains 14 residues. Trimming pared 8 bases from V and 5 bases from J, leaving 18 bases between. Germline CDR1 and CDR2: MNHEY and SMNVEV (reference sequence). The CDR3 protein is CASLRWGRKETQYF. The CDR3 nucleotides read TGTGCCAGCCTCCGGTGGGGGCGCAAGGAGACCCAGTACTTC.

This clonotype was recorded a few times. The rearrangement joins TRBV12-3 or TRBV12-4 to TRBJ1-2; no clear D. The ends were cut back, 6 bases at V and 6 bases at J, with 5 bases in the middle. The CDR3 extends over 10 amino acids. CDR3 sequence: CASSLNGYTF. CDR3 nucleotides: TGTGCCAGCAGCCTGAATGGCTACACCTTC.

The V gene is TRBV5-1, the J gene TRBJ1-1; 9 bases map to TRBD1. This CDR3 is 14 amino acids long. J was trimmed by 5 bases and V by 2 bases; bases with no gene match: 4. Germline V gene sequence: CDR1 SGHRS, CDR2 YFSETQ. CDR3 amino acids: CASSFNRGQTEAFF. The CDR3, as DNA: TGCGCCAGCAGCTTTAACAGGGGGCAAACTGAAGCTTTCTTT.

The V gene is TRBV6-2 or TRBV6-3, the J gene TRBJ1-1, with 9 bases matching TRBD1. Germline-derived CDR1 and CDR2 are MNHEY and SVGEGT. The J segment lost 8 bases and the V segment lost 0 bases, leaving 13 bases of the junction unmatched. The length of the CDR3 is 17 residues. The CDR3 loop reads CASSYSWTGDPPLEAFF. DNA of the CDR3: TGTGCCAGCAGTTACTCATGGACAGGGGACCCCCCACTAGAAGCTTTCTTT.

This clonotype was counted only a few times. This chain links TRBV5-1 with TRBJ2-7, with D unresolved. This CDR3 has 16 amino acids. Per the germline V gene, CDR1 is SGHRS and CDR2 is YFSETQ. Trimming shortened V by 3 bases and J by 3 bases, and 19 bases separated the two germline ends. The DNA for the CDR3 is TGCGCCAGCAGCTCGACTGGAACAGCTTCCAACTACGAGCAGTACTTC. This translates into CASSSTGTASNYEQYF.

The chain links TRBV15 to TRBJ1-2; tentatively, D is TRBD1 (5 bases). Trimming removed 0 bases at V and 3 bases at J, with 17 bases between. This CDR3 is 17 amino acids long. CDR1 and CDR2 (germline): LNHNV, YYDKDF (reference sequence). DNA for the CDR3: TGTGCCACCAGCAGAGATTCCGGCCGGGCCAGGGACTATGGCTACACCTTC. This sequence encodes CATSRDSGRARDYGYTF.

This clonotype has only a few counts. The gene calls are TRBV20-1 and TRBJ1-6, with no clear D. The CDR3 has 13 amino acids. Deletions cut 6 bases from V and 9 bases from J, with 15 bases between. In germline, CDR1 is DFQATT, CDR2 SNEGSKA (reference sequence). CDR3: CSAKDWIGSPLHF. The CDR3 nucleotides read TGCAGTGCGAAGGATTGGATAGGTTCACCCCTCCACTTT.

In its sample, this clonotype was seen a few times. This chain's CDR3 is CASGRFTDTQYF. CDR3 sequence (DNA): TGTGCCAGCGGCAGGTTCACAGATACGCAGTATTTT. The chain employs TRBV7-2 and TRBJ2-3; D is uncertain. The CDR3 contains 12 residues. Germline values: CDR1 SGHTA, CDR2 FQGNSA. The V end lost 8 bases, the J end lost 2 bases, and 8 bases lay between the germline ends.

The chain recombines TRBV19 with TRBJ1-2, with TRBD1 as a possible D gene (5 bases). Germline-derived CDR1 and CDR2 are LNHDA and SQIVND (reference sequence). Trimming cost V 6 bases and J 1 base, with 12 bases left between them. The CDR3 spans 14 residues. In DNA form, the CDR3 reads TGTGCCAGTAGCCAGGGAAACCTTAACTATGGCTACACCTTC. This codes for CASSQGNLNYGYTF. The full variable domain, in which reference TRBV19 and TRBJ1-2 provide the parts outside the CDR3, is DGGITQSPKYLFRKEGQNVTLSCEQNLNHDAMYWYRQDPGQGLRLIYYSQIVNDFQKGDIAEGYSVSREKKESFPLTVTSAQKNPTAFYLCASSQGNLNYGYTFGSGTRLTVV.

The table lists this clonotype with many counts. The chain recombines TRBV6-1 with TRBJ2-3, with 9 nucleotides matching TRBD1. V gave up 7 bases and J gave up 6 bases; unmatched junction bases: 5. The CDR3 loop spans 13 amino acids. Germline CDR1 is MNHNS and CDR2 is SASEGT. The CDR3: CASIGTGLDTQYF. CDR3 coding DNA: TGTGCCAGCATCGGGACAGGGTTGGATACGCAGTATTTT.

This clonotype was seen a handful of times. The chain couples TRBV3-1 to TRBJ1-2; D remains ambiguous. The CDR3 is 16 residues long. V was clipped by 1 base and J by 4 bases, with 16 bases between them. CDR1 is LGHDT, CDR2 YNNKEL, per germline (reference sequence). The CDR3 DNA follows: TGTGCCAGCAGCCAAGTTGTCCGGACCGGAATCTATGGCTACACCTTC. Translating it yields CASSQVVRTGIYGYTF.

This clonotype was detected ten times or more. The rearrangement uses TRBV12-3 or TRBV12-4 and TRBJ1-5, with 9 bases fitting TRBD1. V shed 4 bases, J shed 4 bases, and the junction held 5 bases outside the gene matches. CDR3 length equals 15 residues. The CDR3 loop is CASSWGTGLNQPQHF. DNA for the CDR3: TGTGCCAGCAGTTGGGGGACAGGGTTAAATCAGCCCCAGCATTTT.

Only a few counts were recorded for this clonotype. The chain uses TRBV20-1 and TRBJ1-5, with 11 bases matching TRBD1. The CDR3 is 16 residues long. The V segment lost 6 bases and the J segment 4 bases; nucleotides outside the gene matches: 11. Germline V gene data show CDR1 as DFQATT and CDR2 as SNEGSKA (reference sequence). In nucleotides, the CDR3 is TGCAGTGCCCCAGACTCCGGGACAGGGGGTAATCAGCCCCAGCATTTT. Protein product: CSAPDSGTGGNQPQHF.

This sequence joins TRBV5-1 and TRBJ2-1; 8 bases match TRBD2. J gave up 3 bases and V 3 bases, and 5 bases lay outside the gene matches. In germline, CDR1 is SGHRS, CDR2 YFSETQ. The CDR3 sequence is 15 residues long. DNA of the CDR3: TGCGCCAGCAGCTGGTTAGCGGGGAGCTACAATGAGCAGTTCTTC. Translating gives CASSWLAGSYNEQFF.

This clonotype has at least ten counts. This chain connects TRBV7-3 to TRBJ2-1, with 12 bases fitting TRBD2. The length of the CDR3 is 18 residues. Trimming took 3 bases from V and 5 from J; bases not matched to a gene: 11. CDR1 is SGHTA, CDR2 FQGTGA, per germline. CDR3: CASSLSPSGGEWDNEQFF. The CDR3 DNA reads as TGTGCCAGCAGCTTGTCCCCTAGCGGGGGGGAATGGGACAATGAGCAGTTCTTC.